This passage covers 32 T cell receptor beta chains from one sample sequenced in a study of early T cells in non-severe SARS-CoV-2 infection. TCRdb passed the 5' RACE reads through MiXCR, listing each CDR3 protein once. Here the sample spans about 40,000 distinct CDR3 sequences, 4.7% being singletons. The sample was whole blood. These receptors all stem from an adult who was a healthcare worker with PCR-confirmed SARS-CoV-2 infection or an uninfected control (not recorded which).

This chain connects TRBV28 to TRBJ1-2; 7 bases fit TRBD1. The CDR3 is made up of 14 amino acids. Germline values: CDR1 MDHEN, CDR2 SYDVKM. With 3 bases clipped from V and 5 bases from J, the junction kept 6 bases outside the gene matches. CDR3 sequence (DNA): TGTGCCAGCAGTTTTTCGGGACAGCCATATGGCTACACCTTC. Protein: CASSFSGQPYGYTF.

This clonotype was recorded at least ten times. CDR3 loop: CSAEGQGRGNYGYTF. Written as DNA, the CDR3 is TGCAGTGCGGAGGGACAGGGGCGCGGAAACTATGGCTACACCTTC. The chain carries TRBV20-1 and TRBJ1-2; 10 nucleotides align to TRBD1. The ends lost 6 bases at V and 2 bases at J; junction bases unmatched: 9. In germline, CDR1 is DFQATT, CDR2 SNEGSKA (reference sequence). This CDR3 spans 15 amino acids.

This clonotype was detected ten times or more. The rearrangement joins TRBV20-1 to TRBJ1-6, with 10 bases identical to TRBD1. Germline trimming cut 6 bases from V and 9 bases from J; bases unmatched to any gene: 8. The CDR3 is 14 amino acids. The germline CDR1 and CDR2 sequences are DFQATT and SNEGSKA (reference sequence). The CDR3 spells CSARGQGDVSPLHF. DNA of the CDR3: TGCAGTGCCCGAGGACAGGGGGATGTTTCACCCCTCCACTTT.

This clonotype has at least ten counts. The V gene is TRBV12-3 or TRBV12-4, the J gene TRBJ1-6; tentatively, D is TRBD1 (6 bases). This CDR3 is 13 amino acids long. The V end lost 7 bases, the J end lost 9 bases, and 13 bases lay between the germline ends. The CDR3 region is CASTLGRGSPLHF. The CDR3 DNA sequence: TGTGCCAGCACCTTGGGCAGGGGTTCACCCCTCCACTTT.

This clonotype was found many times. This chain joins TRBV10-3 and TRBJ2-7, with 10 bases matching TRBD1. V lost 4 bases to trimming and J lost 1 base; unmatched junction nucleotides: 7. CDR1 and CDR2 (germline): ENHRY, SYGVKD. The CDR3 has 16 residues. CDR3 sequence (DNA): TGTGCCATCAGTGCCCCATTGGGACAGGGGTCCTACGAGCAGTACTTC. This gives the protein CAISAPLGQGSYEQYF.

This clonotype has more than one count but fewer than ten. The chain employs TRBV19 and TRBJ1-5; TRBD1 matches at 8 bases. This CDR3 region has 16 residues. Germline V CDR1 and CDR2: LNHDA, SQIVND (reference sequence). V lost 4 bases and J lost 10; bases outside the gene matches: 15. The CDR3 loop is CASSTFGTGWMGPQHF. CDR3 DNA sequence: TGTGCCAGTAGTACCTTCGGGACAGGTTGGATGGGTCCCCAGCATTTT.

In this sample, this clonotype turned up a few times. This CDR3 reads CASSLGRFTGELFF. In nucleotides, the CDR3 is TGTGCCAGCAGCTTAGGTAGATTCACCGGGGAGCTGTTTTTT. The chain couples TRBV7-6 to TRBJ2-2, with D hard to call. V lost 1 base and J 4 bases, leaving 7 bases between the germline ends. This CDR3 has 14 residues. Germline lookup yields CDR1 SGHVS and CDR2 FNYEAQ.

The chain combines TRBV19 with TRBJ1-3; weak D call: TRBD1 (5 bases). Trimming took off 4 bases at V and 6 bases at J, with 13 bases between the two ends. The CDR3 is made up of 14 amino acids. Germline V gene sequence: CDR1 LNHDA, CDR2 SQIVND (reference sequence). The CDR3 is CASSKSGTTNTIYF. In DNA form, the CDR3 reads TGTGCCAGTAGTAAATCCGGGACTACAAACACCATATATTTT.

This clonotype showed up many times. CDR3 in DNA: TGTGCCAGCAGCCCGGGACTAGCGAGCTACAATGAGCAGTTCTTC. Its translation: CASSPGLASYNEQFF. The chain has TRBV3-1 and TRBJ2-1; 10 nucleotides agree with TRBD2. V shed 4 bases, J shed 3 bases, and the junction held 3 bases outside the gene matches. Germline V gene data show CDR1 as LGHDT and CDR2 as YNNKEL (reference sequence). The CDR3 has 15 amino acids.

In its sample, this clonotype was seen many times. This chain joins TRBV5-6 and TRBJ1-3; TRBD1 aligns across 9 bases. Germline assignment: CDR1 SGHDT and CDR2 YYEEEE. The junction had 5 bases not matched to a gene; V was cut back by 3 bases and J by 4 bases. The CDR3 runs to 15 residues. CDR3: CASSYGTGTGNTIYF. The CDR3 DNA follows: TGTGCCAGCAGCTACGGGACAGGGACAGGAAACACCATATATTTT.

This clonotype is termed medium-sized (0.01 to 0.1%). This chain uses TRBV7-2 with TRBJ2-3; 7 bases are shared with TRBD2. V lost 8 bases, J lost 5 bases, and 7 bases stayed unmatched. Germline V CDR1 and CDR2: SGHTA, FQGNSA. The CDR3 runs 13 residues. CDR3 loop: CASRYPSGDTQYF. The CDR3 DNA reads TGTGCCAGCCGGTACCCTAGCGGAGATACGCAGTATTTT. Using reference TRBV7-2 and TRBJ2-3 for the parts outside the CDR3, the full variable domain is GAGVSQSPSNKVTEKGKDVELRCDPISGHTALYWYRQSLGQGLEFLIYFQGNSAPDKSGLPSDRFSAERTGGSVSTLTIQRTQQEDSAVYLCASRYPSGDTQYFGPGTRLTVL.

This clonotype was counted ten times or more. The V gene is TRBV6-2 or TRBV6-3, the J gene TRBJ1-1, with a tentative D call TRBD1 (6 bases). This CDR3 contains 13 residues. Trimming removed 7 bases at V and 11 bases at J, with 20 bases between. Germline lookup yields CDR1 MNHEY and CDR2 SVGEGT. As DNA, the CDR3 is TGTGCCAGCACGGAACAGGGTTTTTCAAGTGCTTTCTTT. Translation gives CASTEQGFSSAFF.

The chain employs TRBV10-1 and TRBJ2-2, with D uncertain. Germline V gene lookup returns CDR1 WNHNN and CDR2 SYGVQD (reference sequence). V lost 3 bases, J lost 3 bases, and 5 bases lay in between. The CDR3 has 13 residues. CDR3 region: CASSERYTGELFF. The DNA for the CDR3 is TGCGCCAGCAGTGAAAGGTACACCGGGGAGCTGTTTTTT.

The rearrangement links TRBV28 to TRBJ2-7; D uncertain. This CDR3 comprises 13 residues. The germline CDR1 and CDR2 sequences are MDHEN and SYDVKM. V lost 4 bases and J 7 bases, leaving 14 bases between the germline ends. DNA for the CDR3: TGTGCCAGCAGTTCCATTAGGCGACGGGAGCAGTACTTC. Translation: CASSSIRRREQYF.

Ten or more counts support this clonotype. The J gene is TRBJ2-1, the V gene TRBV7-9; 9 bases fit TRBD2. The germline CDR1 and CDR2 sequences are SEHNR and FQNEAQ (reference sequence). The length of the CDR3 is 16 residues. With 3 bases clipped from V and 6 bases from J, the junction kept 9 bases outside the gene matches. The CDR3 region is CASSLAGTSRGNEQFF. CDR3 DNA sequence: TGTGCCAGCAGCTTGGCCGGGACTAGCAGAGGCAATGAGCAGTTCTTC.

V gene TRBV28 combines with J gene TRBJ2-1; possibly TRBD1 or TRBD2 for D (5 bases each). This CDR3 spans 15 amino acids. Trimming shortened V by 2 bases and J by 8 bases, and 16 bases separated the two germline ends. Germline-derived CDR1 and CDR2 are MDHEN and SYDVKM. DNA of the CDR3: TGTGCCAGCAGTTTACGGGACGCCCGTCGGGATGAGCAGTTCTTC. Residues: CASSLRDARRDEQFF. The variable domain in full, with the rest retrieved from reference TRBV28 and TRBJ2-1, is DVKVTQSSRYLVKRTGEKVFLECVQDMDHENMFWYRQDPGLGLRLIYFSYDVKMKEKGDIPEGYSVSREKKERFSLILESASTNQTSMYLCASSLRDARRDEQFFGPGTRLTVL.

This clonotype was seen at least ten times. This rearrangement joins TRBV4-1 to TRBJ2-7; D not certain. With 0 bases removed from V and 1 base from J, the gap between germline ends came to 10 bases. Per germline, CDR1 MGHRA and CDR2 YSYEKL. CDR3 size: 15 residues. CDR3: CASSQEVVRSYEQYF. The CDR3 DNA follows: TGCGCCAGCAGCCAAGAAGTCGTCCGTTCCTACGAGCAGTACTTC.

This clonotype was counted between two and nine times. V and J are TRBV29-1 and TRBJ2-7, with TRBD1 matching 8 bases. The CDR3 is 13 residues long. CDR1 SQVTM and CDR2 ANQGSEA come from the germline V gene. With V trimmed by 4 bases and J by 5 bases, 7 bases remained unmatched. CDR3: CSVVNRGTHEQYF. In DNA, the CDR3 is TGCAGCGTTGTGAACAGGGGGACCCACGAGCAGTACTTC.

This clonotype was seen many times. This chain connects TRBV28 to TRBJ2-7, with 8 nucleotides matching TRBD1. V lost 5 bases, J lost 6 bases, and 12 bases stayed unmatched. CDR1 MDHEN and CDR2 SYDVKM come from the germline V gene. The CDR3 has 15 amino acids. CDR3 coding DNA: TGTGCCAGCAGTCCACCTCCGACAGGGGTCGTCGAGCAGTACTTC. This codes for CASSPPPTGVVEQYF.

This clonotype was counted at least ten times. A much more abundant neighbour one base away suggests this may be a read error. The chain is built from TRBV6-2 or TRBV6-3 and TRBJ2-4; D possibly corresponds to TRBD1 (5 bases). Per the germline V gene, CDR1 is MNHEY and CDR2 is SVGEGT. CDR3 length: 15 residues. In DNA, the CDR3 is TGTGTCAGCACCACACAGGAAATAGCCAAAAACATTCAGTACTTC. Protein sequence: CVSTTQEIAKNIQYF.

This clonotype was seen only once. This chain connects TRBV12-3 or TRBV12-4 to TRBJ1-2; no reliable D call. The V end was cut by 5 bases, the J end by 4 bases, with 17 bases between. The CDR3 is 15 amino acids. The chain's CDR3 is CASSHPLRYGYGYTF. DNA of the CDR3: TGTGCCAGCAGTCACCCTTTGCGGTATGGCTATGGCTACACCTTC.

The rearrangement uses TRBV6-5 and TRBJ1-2; TRBD1 matches at 8 bases. CDR1 and CDR2 from the germline V gene are MNHEY and SVGAGI. The CDR3 has 13 amino acids. The V segment lost 6 bases and the J segment 2 bases; nucleotides outside the gene matches: 2. The CDR3 DNA follows: TGTGCCAGCAGAAGACAGGGGAACTATGGCTACACCTTC. This translates into CASRRQGNYGYTF.

This clonotype was recorded many times. This chain connects TRBV30 to TRBJ1-1; TRBD1 matches 7 bases. V gave up 7 bases and J gave up 1 base; unmatched junction bases: 9. The germline CDR1 and CDR2 sequences are GTSNPN and SVGIG (reference sequence). The CDR3 totals 14 residues. The CDR3 DNA reads TGTGCCTCCAATCCGGGACAGAGGAACACTGAAGCTTTCTTT. This encodes CASNPGQRNTEAFF.

This clonotype was seen more than once but under ten times. The V gene is TRBV11-1, the J gene TRBJ1-1; D uncertain. The CDR3 spans 13 residues. Germline V lookup: CDR1 SGHAT, CDR2 FQDESV (reference sequence). Trimming shortened V by 5 bases and J by 2 bases, and 9 bases separated the two germline ends. This CDR3 reads CASSDTFNTEAFF. CDR3 sequence (DNA): TGTGCCAGCAGCGATACTTTTAACACTGAAGCTTTCTTT.

This clonotype appeared a single time. This chain joins TRBV7-2 and TRBJ1-1; 7 bases map to TRBD1. V trimming: 5 bases; J trimming: 4 bases; junction bases outside the gene matches: 4. The CDR3 contains 13 residues. Germline V gene data show CDR1 as SGHTA and CDR2 as FQGNSA. The CDR3 spells CASSTNRGTEAFF. CDR3 DNA: TGTGCCAGCAGCACCAACAGGGGCACTGAAGCTTTCTTT.

This clonotype was counted many times. The chain has TRBV11-2 and TRBJ1-6, with D possibly matching TRBD1 (6 bases). Trimming removed 1 base from V and 0 bases from J, with 10 bases in between. The CDR3 has 17 residues. Germline V gene data show CDR1 as SGHAT and CDR2 as FQNNGV. The CDR3 is CASSLARGSSYNSPLHF. Written as DNA, the CDR3 is TGTGCCAGCAGCTTAGCCAGGGGCAGCTCCTATAATTCACCCCTCCACTTT.

This clonotype was recorded many times. The V call is TRBV7-9, the J call TRBJ1-4, with 7 bases identical to TRBD1. This CDR3 contains 16 residues. Trimming cost V 5 bases and J 5 bases; bases outside gene matches: 11. Germline assignment: CDR1 SEHNR and CDR2 FQNEAQ (reference sequence). CDR3 DNA: TGTGCCAGCAGCCCCCGTTTCCCGACAGGGAATGAAAAACTGTTTTTT. This translates into CASSPRFPTGNEKLFF. The variable domain in full, with the rest retrieved from reference TRBV7-9 and TRBJ1-4, is DTGVSQNPRHKITKRGQNVTFRCDPISEHNRLYWYRQTLGQGPEFLTYFQNEAQLEKSRLLSDRFSAERPKGSFSTLEIQRTEQGDSAMYLCASSPRFPTGNEKLFFGSGTQLSVL.

There are many counts of this clonotype. The V call is TRBV6-5, the J call TRBJ1-3; D remains ambiguous. The CDR3 contains 14 residues. CDR1 and CDR2 from the germline V gene are MNHEY and SVGAGI. Trimming pared 5 bases from V and 0 bases from J, leaving 8 bases between. This CDR3 is CASSRGSSGNTIYF. CDR3 DNA: TGTGCCAGCAGTCGGGGTTCCTCTGGAAACACCATATATTTT.

This clonotype was observed at least ten times. The chain has TRBV5-1 and TRBJ1-3; 10 bases align to TRBD1. The CDR3 consists of 18 residues. The trim removed 1 base at V and 4 bases at J, leaving 11 bases unmatched. Germline V CDR1 and CDR2: SGHRS, YFSETQ. The CDR3 spells CASSLLGQGDLSGNTIYF. The CDR3, as DNA: TGCGCCAGCAGCTTGCTCGGACAGGGGGATCTTTCAGGAAACACCATATATTTT.

Ten or more counts support this clonotype. The chain uses TRBV5-8 and TRBJ2-1; D is unresolved. Trimming cost V 0 bases and J 5 bases, with 9 bases left between them. This CDR3 comprises 14 residues. Germline lookup yields CDR1 SGHTS and CDR2 YDEGEE. The CDR3: CASSLARVHNEQFF. The DNA of the CDR3 is TGTGCCAGCAGCTTGGCCCGGGTACACAATGAGCAGTTCTTC.

This clonotype has at least ten counts. The rearrangement links TRBV20-1 to TRBJ1-4; D unresolved. Germline CDR1 reads DFQATT; CDR2 reads SNEGSKA (reference sequence). Trimming stripped 0 bases from V and 6 bases from J, with 14 bases between. The CDR3 extends over 15 amino acids. The CDR3, as DNA: TGCAGTGCTAGAGATACGAGAGGGTTTTATGAAAAACTGTTTTTT. Its protein is CSARDTRGFYEKLFF.

The chain links TRBV6-5 to TRBJ2-1; maybe TRBD2 (5 bases). The CDR3 has 14 residues. Trimming left V 0 bases short and J 8 bases short, with 11 bases between. Germline V gene data show CDR1 as MNHEY and CDR2 as SVGAGI. DNA of the CDR3: TGTGCCAGCAGTTACTCCTGGACTGGATATGAGCAGTTCTTC. Translation: CASSYSWTGYEQFF.